The T cell receptor (beta chain) described here comes from a study of T cell responses to AZD1222 COVID-19 vaccine. Findings and limits, study-wide: Reports say nearly half of spike-specific TCRs go after unmutated variant regions. Donor demographics were predominantly white British with a female majority; clonal diversity may be underestimated. There were vaccine-associated CD4 TCRs across spike, dominant at 160-218 and 743-854. Once two AZD1222 doses were given, Spike-specific TCR breadth and depth went up.

A word on this clone: Antigen specificity is unknown. The junction shows a germline mismatch at one end, possibly a read error.

Here immunoSEQ multiplex PCR was the method, and the copy in TCRdb shows in-frame clones only, minus some. The data contain 110,000 or so clones, just over 85% of them singletons. The V gene's germline CDR1 is SGHAT and CDR2 FQNNGV. There are 14 residues in the CDR3. The sequence was obtained from an adult who received the AZD1222 COVID-19 vaccine. Here the sequenced sample was peripheral blood, taken 28 days after the second AZD1222 dose. The rearrangement links TRBV11-2 to TRBJ2-7; D uncertain. CDR3 sequence: CASSVETPSYEQYF. The CDR3 DNA sequence: TGTGCCAGCAGCGTAGAGACACCTTCCTACGAGCAGTACTTC.